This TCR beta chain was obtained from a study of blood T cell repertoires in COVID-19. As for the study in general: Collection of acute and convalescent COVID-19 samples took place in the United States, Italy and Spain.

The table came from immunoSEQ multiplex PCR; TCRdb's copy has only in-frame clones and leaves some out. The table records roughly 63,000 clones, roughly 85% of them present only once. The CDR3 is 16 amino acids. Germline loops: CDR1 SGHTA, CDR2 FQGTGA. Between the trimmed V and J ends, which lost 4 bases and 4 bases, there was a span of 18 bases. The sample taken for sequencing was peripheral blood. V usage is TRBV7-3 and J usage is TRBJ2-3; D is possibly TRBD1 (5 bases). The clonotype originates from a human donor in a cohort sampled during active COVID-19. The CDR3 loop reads CASSSKRQGSADTQYF. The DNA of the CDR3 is TGTGCCAGCAGCTCAAAGAGGCAGGGAAGCGCAGATACGCAGTATTTT. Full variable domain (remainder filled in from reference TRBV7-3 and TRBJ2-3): GAGVSQTPSNKVTEKGKYVELRCDPISGHTALYWYRQSLGQGPEFLIYFQGTGAADDSGLPNDRFFAVRPEGSVSTLKIQRTERGDSAVYLCASSSKRQGSADTQYFGPGTRLTVL.